This paragraph reports one T cell receptor (beta chain). The antigen remains unidentified. 60 Vbeta and 13 Jbeta primers were used in PCR. The table came from immunoSEQ multiplex PCR; TCRdb's copy has only in-frame clones and leaves some out. The profile shows 150,000 to 250,000 clones, roughly 85% of them singletons. This record belongs to a study of cytomegalovirus exposure and HLA in healthy donors. Germline loops: CDR1 SQVTM, CDR2 ANQGSEA. With V trimmed by 4 bases and J by 3 bases, 6 bases remained unmatched. CDR3 length: 14 amino acids. Findings and caveats of the study: Among the most significant clusters, several appeared linked to common viral pathogens in a later analysis.

There were likely unrecorded immune exposures, though donors were nominally healthy when sampled. The source material was PBMCs. The rearrangement uses TRBV29-1 and TRBJ2-5; 9 positions agree with TRBD1. The receptor's source is a woman aged 25-40 years in good health and CMV-seropositive. CDR3 loop: CSVAGTGYEETQYF. CDR3 nucleotides: TGCAGCGTTGCCGGGACAGGGTACGAAGAGACCCAGTACTTC.